Included here is one TCR beta chain sequence, with context. V lost 4 bases and J lost 3; bases outside the gene matches: 9. The germline V gene has CDR1 GTSNPN and CDR2 SVGIG (reference sequence). This CDR3 has 15 amino acids. This entry comes from a study of blood T cell repertoires in COVID-19. Across the whole study: PBMCs, B-cell-depleted T cells, or T cells provided the cDNA or gDNA that made up the material.

Original handling: Scientists estimated how many nucleated cells there were by amplifying reference gene primers. Assay used: immunoSEQ multiplex PCR; TCRdb lists only in-frame clones, some missing. V, J and clone size were drawn from that table, and D and trimming were deduced from the DNA. The sample has roughly 120,000 clones, approximately 80% seen once. The sequence was obtained from a woman older than 75 with acute or convalescent COVID-19. The chain recombines TRBV30 with TRBJ1-3; TRBD1 aligns across 7 bases. Sequenced material: peripheral blood. The CDR3 spells CAWTSQQGFGNTIYF. The CDR3 DNA sequence: TGTGCCTGGACATCTCAACAGGGGTTTGGAAACACCATATATTTT.